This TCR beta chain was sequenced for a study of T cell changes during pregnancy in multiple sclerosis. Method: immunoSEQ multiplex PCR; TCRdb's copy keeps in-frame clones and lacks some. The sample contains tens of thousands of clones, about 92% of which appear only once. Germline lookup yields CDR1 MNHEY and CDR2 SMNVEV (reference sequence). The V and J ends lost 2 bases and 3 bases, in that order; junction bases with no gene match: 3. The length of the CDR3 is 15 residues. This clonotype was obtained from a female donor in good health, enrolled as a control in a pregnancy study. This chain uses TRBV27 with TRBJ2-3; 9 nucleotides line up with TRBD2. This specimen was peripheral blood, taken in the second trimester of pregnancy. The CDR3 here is CASSLGLAKTDTQYF. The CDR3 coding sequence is TGTGCCAGCAGTTTAGGACTAGCGAAGACAGATACGCAGTATTTT.